The sample holds many counts of the clone carrying this T cell receptor (beta chain). Its cognate antigen is unknown. The record originates from a study of human T cells and chemical hapten exposure. Across the study: Small discrepancies in pooled library volume mainly accounted for the varying TCR yields per sample.

General study results and limits: In comparison with controls, expanded TCRs gave rise to a significantly larger number of large CDR3 similarity clusters. DPC sensitization left the count of TCRs above 1 in 1000 unchanged.

Single cDNA molecules in the library carried unique molecular identifiers attached during preparation. TCRdb ran MiXCR on the RACE reads and lists one entry per CDR3 protein. This table has about 120,000 distinct CDR3 sequences, about an eighth appearing once. Time point reported: patch test 1, 2 weeks after DPC sensitization. Specified treatment: therapeutic diphenylcyclopropenone sensitization with weekly scalp DPC. CDR1 MGHDK and CDR2 SYGVNS come from the germline V gene. This CDR3 region has 11 residues. Trimming removed 4 bases from V and 2 bases from J, with 1 base in between. The rearrangement joins TRBV25-1 to TRBJ2-3; D gene unclear. The sequenced sample was whole blood, obtained in connection with sensitization to the hapten diphenylcyclopropenone (DPC). The source is a young man with alopecia areata. Some clones in this sample may be carry-over from other donors' samples. In nucleotides, the CDR3 is TGTGCCAGCAGTGTCACAGATACGCAGTATTTT. Amino acid sequence: CASSVTDTQYF.